This is a list of T cell receptor beta chains from one sample in a study of blood T cell repertoires in COVID-19. The data were produced by immunoSEQ multiplex PCR, yet TCRdb's version contains in-frame clones alone and is incomplete. The data hold 150,000 to 200,000 clones, with approximately 78% observed a single time. Sequences were obtained from PBMCs or T cells enriched from blood (not recorded which). Source of these receptors: a woman between 45 and 65 years old who had recovered from COVID-19. Each CDR3 is given with its conserved first and last residue. The order of the fields is D gene, clone size, J gene, V gene, CDR3 DNA, CDR3 protein. D genes are given only for firm matches. Clone size, where shown, is once, few, many, or a class for clones that have expanded.

D gene: -; clone size: -; J gene: TRBJ1-2; V gene: TRBV9; CDR3 DNA: TGTGCCAGCAGCGTAGACCAGTATGGCTACACCTTC; CDR3 protein: CASSVDQYGYTF
D gene: TRBD2; clone size: -; J gene: TRBJ2-5; V gene: TRBV14; CDR3 DNA: TGTGCCAGCAGCGGTCCGGGACTAGCGGGAGCGGGGGAGACCCAGTACTTC; CDR3 protein: CASSGPGLAGAGETQYF
D gene: TRBD1; clone size: -; J gene: TRBJ2-7; V gene: TRBV27; CDR3 DNA: TGTGCCAGCTCCCGGGACAGGAGAACCTACGAGCAGTACTTC; CDR3 protein: CASSRDRRTYEQYF
D gene: -; clone size: few; J gene: TRBJ2-1; V gene: TRBV7-9; CDR3 DNA: TGTGCCAGCAGCTTAGCGCCCTCCAGGGGCCAATACAACAATGAGCAGTTCTTC; CDR3 protein: CASSLAPSRGQYNNEQFF
D gene: TRBD1; clone size: few; J gene: TRBJ1-5; V gene: TRBV11-2; CDR3 DNA: TGTGCCAGCAGCTTAACAGGGGGCGGCAATCAGCCCCAGCATTTT; CDR3 protein: CASSLTGGGNQPQHF
D gene: -; clone size: -; J gene: TRBJ1-4; V gene: TRBV4-3; CDR3 DNA: TGCGCCAGCAGGAGAGCAACAGGGTCTAATGAAAAACTGTTTTTT; CDR3 protein: CASRRATGSNEKLFF
D gene: -; clone size: -; J gene: TRBJ1-1; V gene: TRBV27; CDR3 DNA: TGTGCCAGCAGTTCCATATTAGGGGGGGTACCTGAAGCTTTCTTT; CDR3 protein: CASSSILGGVPEAFF
D gene: -; clone size: -; J gene: TRBJ1-2; V gene: TRBV18; CDR3 DNA: TGTGCCAGCTCACAGGGCAGGGGAAACTATGGCTACACCTTC; CDR3 protein: CASSQGRGNYGYTF
D gene: TRBD2; clone size: few; J gene: TRBJ2-3; V gene: TRBV9; CDR3 DNA: TGTGCCAGCAGCCAGACCACTAGCGGAGATACGCAGTATTTT; CDR3 protein: CASSQTTSGDTQYF
D gene: -; clone size: few; J gene: TRBJ2-7; V gene: TRBV12-3/TRBV12-4; CDR3 DNA: TGTGCCAGCAGGCGGGACCTCAACTACGAGCAGTACTTC; CDR3 protein: CASRRDLNYEQYF
D gene: TRBD2; clone size: -; J gene: TRBJ2-2; V gene: TRBV11-2; CDR3 DNA: TGTGCCAGCAGCTCTAGCGGGAGAGTTACGAACACCGGGGAGCTGTTTTTT; CDR3 protein: CASSSSGRVTNTGELFF
D gene: -; clone size: -; J gene: TRBJ2-7; V gene: TRBV12-1; CDR3 DNA: TGTGCCAGCATCCGGGACAGACAGGGGTTCGCCGAGCAGTACTTC; CDR3 protein: CASIRDRQGFAEQYF
D gene: -; clone size: many; J gene: TRBJ2-7; V gene: TRBV7-9; CDR3 DNA: TGTGCCAGCAGCTTAGGTCCGGGGGCCTACGAGCAGTACTTC; CDR3 protein: CASSLGPGAYEQYF
D gene: -; clone size: -; J gene: TRBJ2-7; V gene: TRBV7-8; CDR3 DNA: TGTGCCACTCGAACACTCGGAGCTTTTGGGAGCCAGTACTTC; CDR3 protein: CATRTLGAFGSQYF
D gene: -; clone size: -; J gene: TRBJ2-3; V gene: TRBV19; CDR3 DNA: TGTGCCAGTAGTATGGGGGCAGGGGGCACAGATACGCAGTATTTT; CDR3 protein: CASSMGAGGTDTQYF
D gene: -; clone size: few; J gene: TRBJ1-3; V gene: TRBV7-9; CDR3 DNA: TGTGCCAGCAGCTTAGGAGTACTGGACAACTCTGGAAACACCATATATTTT; CDR3 protein: CASSLGVLDNSGNTIYF
D gene: -; clone size: -; J gene: TRBJ1-1; V gene: TRBV5-5; CDR3 DNA: TGTGCCAGCAGCTCCGCGGGGGGGAAAACTGAAGCTTTCTTT; CDR3 protein: CASSSAGGKTEAFF
D gene: TRBD1; clone size: -; J gene: TRBJ1-2; V gene: TRBV19; CDR3 DNA: TGTGCCAGTAGTGGAGCAACAGGGGAGTACTATGGCTACACCTTC; CDR3 protein: CASSGATGEYYGYTF
D gene: TRBD2; clone size: -; J gene: TRBJ2-7; V gene: TRBV7-3; CDR3 DNA: TGTGCCAGCAGCTTAACAGCGGGGACCGAGCAGTACTTC; CDR3 protein: CASSLTAGTEQYF
D gene: -; clone size: -; J gene: TRBJ2-7; V gene: TRBV27; CDR3 DNA: TGTGCCAGCACCGGGGGACAGTCCTACGAGCAGTACTTC; CDR3 protein: CASTGGQSYEQYF
D gene: TRBD1; clone size: -; J gene: TRBJ1-1; V gene: TRBV9; CDR3 DNA: TGTGCCAGCAGCCAGGGACAGGGAACGGGAACTGAAGCTTTCTTT; CDR3 protein: CASSQGQGTGTEAFF
D gene: TRBD2; clone size: -; J gene: TRBJ2-1; V gene: TRBV6-2/TRBV6-3; CDR3 DNA: TGTGCCAGCAGTTACCGTGGGAGGGCCCGTGATGAGCAGTTCTTC; CDR3 protein: CASSYRGRARDEQFF